These 15 T cell receptor beta chains share one sample of origin, sequenced in a study of blood T cells in healthy people across ages. PCR was performed a second time for about 6 to 12 cycles using a sample-barcoded 5' primer and a J-beta primer mix. A single record per CDR3 protein comes from TCRdb applying MiXCR to the 5' RACE reads. Seen here are around 1,000,000 distinct CDR3 sequences, roughly two fifths observed once, and the top ten hold roughly 14%. Sequences were obtained from blood. The receptors stem from a man younger than 35 in good health.

The chain combines TRBV4-2 with TRBJ2-3; TRBD2 aligns across 10 bases. Germline CDR1 is LGHNA and CDR2 is YNFKEQ. This CDR3 is 17 amino acids long. Losses at the gene ends were 0 bases for V and 4 bases for J; bases not matched to a gene: 7. CDR3 in DNA: TGTGCCAGCAGCCAAGATTCCCTAGCGGGGGTATCAGATACGCAGTATTTT. Amino acid sequence: CASSQDSLAGVSDTQYF.

The table lists this clonotype with a few counts. This chain joins TRBV14 and TRBJ1-4; D remains ambiguous. Germline V gene sequence: CDR1 SGHDN, CDR2 FVKESK. The length of the CDR3 is 15 residues. Trimming pared 2 bases from V and 1 base from J, leaving 8 bases between. In DNA, the CDR3 is TGTGCCAGCAGCCAACCTCAAGGAACTAATGAAAAACTGTTTTTT. The encoded protein is CASSQPQGTNEKLFF.

This rearrangement joins TRBV24-1 to TRBJ1-5; D might be TRBD1 (6 bases). From germline, CDR1 is KGHDR and CDR2 SFDVKD. V was pared by 4 bases and J by 1 base, with 13 bases between. CDR3 length: 16 residues. The CDR3 spells CATSERGGLSNQPQHF. CDR3 coding DNA: TGTGCCACCAGTGAGAGGGGGGGGTTGAGCAATCAGCCCCAGCATTTT.

The gene calls are TRBV6-6 and TRBJ2-5, with 9 bases matching TRBD1. The J call may be mistaken, given a closer DNA end match to TRBJ2-7. CDR1 is MNHNY and CDR2 is SVGAGI in the germline V gene (reference sequence). CDR3 length: 14 amino acids. The CDR3, as DNA: TGTGCCAGCAGACCCGGGACAGGGCCCTACGAGCAGTACTTC. Its protein product is CASRPGTGPYEQYF.

This clonotype was picked up a small number of times. The V and J genes are TRBV29-1 and TRBJ2-2, with D unresolved. The V gene lost 6 bases and the J gene lost 3 bases, with 5 bases spanning the gap. There are 11 residues in the CDR3. Germline V gives CDR1 SQVTM, CDR2 ANQGSEA. This chain's CDR3 is CSVLDTGELFF. The CDR3 DNA sequence: TGCAGCGTCCTTGACACCGGGGAGCTGTTTTTT.

This clonotype occurred many times. This rearrangement joins TRBV27 to TRBJ2-7, with a weak D call TRBD2 (5 bases). V lost 1 base, J lost 3 bases, and 13 bases lay in between. CDR1 and CDR2 (germline): MNHEY, SMNVEV (reference sequence). This CDR3 comprises 15 residues. The CDR3 DNA reads TGTGCCAGCAGTTTATTTGCACGGGGAGACTACGAGCAGTACTTC. This translates into CASSLFARGDYEQYF.

V usage is TRBV10-3 and J usage is TRBJ2-1; TRBD2 matches 8 bases. The V and J ends lost 2 bases and 4 bases, in that order; junction bases with no gene match: 7. Germline V gene lookup returns CDR1 ENHRY and CDR2 SYGVKD. The CDR3 totals 16 residues. The CDR3 DNA is TGTGCCATCAGTGAGGACTTAGCGGGATCATACAATGAGCAGTTCTTC. Translating it yields CAISEDLAGSYNEQFF.

This clonotype was counted a few times. This rearrangement joins TRBV6-5 to TRBJ1-4; tentatively, D is TRBD1 (5 bases). CDR1 is MNHEY, CDR2 SVGAGI, per germline. Trimming took off 6 bases at V and 4 bases at J, with 12 bases between the two ends. The CDR3 totals 14 residues. CDR3 loop: CASRDRRGNEKLFF. In nucleotides, the CDR3 is TGTGCCAGCAGAGACCGGAGGGGTAATGAAAAACTGTTTTTT.

The rearrangement joins TRBV27 to TRBJ2-1; D is possibly TRBD1 (5 bases). This CDR3 is built from 14 residues. Per germline, CDR1 MNHEY and CDR2 SMNVEV (reference sequence). Deletions cut 5 bases from V and 5 bases from J, with 13 bases between. Here the CDR3 DNA reads TGTGCCAGCAGTCCCAGGGATTTGAACAATGAGCAGTTCTTC. This codes for CASSPRDLNNEQFF.

A remark on this clonotype: Being one base from a much bigger clone, this may be a read error. CDR3 sequence (DNA): TGTGCCAGCAGCCAAGATCGGACTAGCGGGGGGCGGTACTTC. Protein product: CASSQDRTSGGRYF. The J gene is TRBJ2-5, the V gene TRBV14, with 14 nucleotides matching TRBD2. V gave up 0 bases and J gave up 13 bases; unmatched junction bases: 4. This CDR3 spans 14 amino acids. Looked up from germline, CDR1 is SGHDN and CDR2 is FVKESK.

The chain links TRBV9 to TRBJ2-2, with 9 bases that match TRBD1. Germline CDR1 reads SGDLS; CDR2 reads YYNGEE. The junction had 3 bases not matched to a gene; V was cut back by 3 bases and J by 0 bases. The CDR3 is 16 residues long. For the CDR3, the DNA is TGTGCCAGCAGCGGACAGGGGGACGCGAACACCGGGGAGCTGTTTTTT. This translates into CASSGQGDANTGELFF.

This clonotype was detected a few times. This chain connects TRBV12-3 or TRBV12-4 to TRBJ2-1; D possibly corresponds to TRBD2 (6 bases). V was cut by 6 bases and J by 1 base, with 16 bases left in between. The CDR3 has 16 residues. DNA of the CDR3: TGTGCCAGCAGCCCACTAGCTGCCGGGTCCTACAATGAGCAGTTCTTC. Residues: CASSPLAAGSYNEQFF.

CDR3 nucleotide sequence: TGCAGCGTCAGGGACGTCTATGGCTACACCTTC. This codes for CSVRDVYGYTF. The chain employs TRBV29-1 and TRBJ1-2; possible D gene TRBD1, 5 bases. This CDR3 spans 11 amino acids. Between the trimmed V and J ends, which lost 6 bases and 4 bases, there was a span of 9 bases. Per the germline V gene, CDR1 is SQVTM and CDR2 is ANQGSEA.

In this sample, this clonotype turned up a few times. The V and J genes are TRBV7-2 and TRBJ2-1; 9 bases fit TRBD1. The CDR3 length is 17 residues. CDR1 is SGHTA, CDR2 FQGNSA, per germline. Trimming cost V 1 base and J 4 bases; bases outside gene matches: 8. CDR3 in amino acids: CASSLERDRVMYNEQFF. The CDR3 DNA follows: TGTGCCAGCAGCTTAGAACGGGACAGGGTGATGTACAATGAGCAGTTCTTC.

The V gene is TRBV27, the J gene TRBJ2-1; tentatively, D is TRBD2 (6 bases). Trimming shortened V by 5 bases and J by 4 bases, and 15 bases separated the two germline ends. Germline-derived CDR1 and CDR2 are MNHEY and SMNVEV (reference sequence). The CDR3 runs to 15 residues. CDR3 sequence reads: CASSRGTAKYNEQFF. The CDR3 DNA sequence: TGTGCCAGCAGTCGCGGGACGGCAAAATACAATGAGCAGTTCTTC.